These 15 T cell receptor beta chains came from one sample sequenced in a study of breast tumors, draining lymph nodes, adjacent tissues. One entry per CDR3 protein, called by TCRdb with MiXCR from the multiplex PCR reads. The sample contains about 60,000 distinct CDR3 sequences, roughly 57% of which appear only once. Sample: breast tumor tissue. The receptors here all came from a female donor with breast cancer. Some clones in this sample may be carry-over from other donors' samples.

This clonotype is a singleton in its sample. CDR3 sequence: CASSPPDRPNEQFF. The CDR3 coding sequence is TGTGCCAGCAGCCCGCCCGACAGGCCCAATGAGCAGTTCTTC. The genes are TRBV7-3 and TRBJ2-1, with a tentative D call TRBD1 (6 bases). Germline V gene data show CDR1 as SGHTA and CDR2 as FQGTGA. The CDR3 loop spans 14 amino acids. Deletions cut 5 bases from V and 6 bases from J, with 14 bases between.

This clonotype was detected only a few times. The gene calls are TRBV29-1 and TRBJ2-1; 11 bases align to TRBD2. V shed 3 bases, J shed 2 bases, and the junction held 15 bases outside the gene matches. This CDR3 has 19 residues. From germline, CDR1 is SQVTM and CDR2 ANQGSEA. DNA of the CDR3: TGCAGCGTTGAGGAGTATCTAGCGGGGGGTCTCCGAACCTACAATGAGCAGTTCTTC. Translation: CSVEEYLAGGLRTYNEQFF.

The chain recombines TRBV7-3 with TRBJ2-3; maybe TRBD2 (5 bases). V was pared by 1 base and J by 2 bases, with 10 bases between. CDR1 and CDR2 (germline): SGHTA, FQGTGA. The CDR3 has 15 residues. The chain's CDR3 is CASSLNPGFTDTQYF. The CDR3 bases are TGTGCCAGCAGCTTAAATCCGGGATTCACAGATACGCAGTATTTT.

The chain links TRBV10-3 to TRBJ1-2; 7 bases line up with TRBD1. The trim removed 0 bases at V and 0 bases at J, leaving 1 base unmatched. The length of the CDR3 is 15 residues. CDR1 ENHRY and CDR2 SYGVKD come from the germline V gene. This chain's CDR3 is CAISESGTANYGYTF. CDR3 nucleotide sequence: TGTGCCATCAGTGAGTCGGGGACAGCTAACTATGGCTACACCTTC.

This clonotype was seen repeatedly, ten times or more. This chain uses TRBV2 with TRBJ2-7; TRBD2 matches at 11 bases. The V gene's germline CDR1 is SNHLY and CDR2 FYNNEI. The junction had 11 bases not matched to a gene; V was cut back by 5 bases and J by 8 bases. The length of the CDR3 is 15 residues. The CDR3 is CASSSLVSGGAKQYF. The CDR3 DNA reads as TGTGCCAGCAGTTCCCTCGTTAGCGGGGGGGCAAAGCAGTACTTC.

Of note for this clonotype: A read error may produce the germline difference seen at one junction end. The chain combines TRBV11-1 with TRBJ2-7; TRBD2 aligns across 8 bases. Germline V lookup: CDR1 SGHAT, CDR2 FQDESV (reference sequence). The CDR3 loop spans 15 amino acids. DNA for the CDR3: TGTGCCAGCAGCTGTAGCGGGACCACCTCCTACGAGCGGTACTTC. Residues: CASSCSGTTSYERYF.

This clonotype has a count of ten or more. The rearrangement links TRBV7-9 to TRBJ1-1; 7 positions match TRBD1. With 5 bases clipped from V and 10 bases from J, the junction kept 10 bases outside the gene matches. The CDR3 is made up of 13 amino acids. Germline CDR1 reads SEHNR; CDR2 reads FQNEAQ (reference sequence). DNA for the CDR3: TGTGCCAGCAGCCTAGGACAGGCGGGAACAGCTTTCTTT. It codes for CASSLGQAGTAFF.

This clonotype came up once. The chain has TRBV20-1 and TRBJ2-3, with no clear D. CDR1 and CDR2 from the germline V gene are DFQATT and SNEGSKA (reference sequence). The CDR3 loop spans 13 amino acids. Deletions cut 5 bases from V and 3 bases from J, with 12 bases between. The DNA of the CDR3 is TGCAGTGCTGGCAAGTGGGATACAGATACGCAGTATTTT. Translated: CSAGKWDTDTQYF.

Remarks on this clonotype: One end of the junction fails to match germline, which may point to a read error. This sequence joins TRBV5-6 and TRBJ2-3; tentatively, D is TRBD2 (5 bases). Looked up from germline, CDR1 is SGHDT and CDR2 is YYEEEE. The CDR3 runs to 16 residues. For the CDR3, the DNA is TGTGCCAGCAGCTTCCTTAGCGCGATAAGCACAGTTACGCAGTATTTT. This gives the protein CASSFLSAISTVTQYF.

The V and J genes are TRBV28 and TRBJ2-7; TRBD2 might be the D (6 bases). The CDR3 runs 13 residues. Per the germline V gene, CDR1 is MDHEN and CDR2 is SYDVKM. V was shortened by 1 base and J by 2 bases, with 6 bases between the two germline ends. Written as DNA, the CDR3 is TGTGCCAGCAGTTTATCGGGGGCCTACGAGCAGTACTTC. Its protein product is CASSLSGAYEQYF.

As to this clonotype: The CDR3 carries no conserved terminal phenylalanine or tryptophan, so it likely arises from a read error. The limits of the CDR3 on the DNA are not certain, so only TCRdb's listed CDR3 is given. The chain uses TRBV6-2 or TRBV6-3 and TRBJ1-3; whether TRBD1, the table's D call, matches the DNA was not checked. The CDR3 comprises 10 residues, both ends counted. Germline lookup yields CDR1 MNHEY and CDR2 SVGEGT. The CDR3: CASSTSGGVT.

This clonotype was seen at least ten times. The rearrangement links TRBV20-1 to TRBJ2-1; 10 bases agree with TRBD2. Germline-derived CDR1 and CDR2 are DFQATT and SNEGSKA (reference sequence). The CDR3 spans 15 residues. Trimming removed 5 bases from V and 6 bases from J; junction bases left unmatched: 10. The CDR3 protein is CSAGLAGEGINEQFF. In DNA, the CDR3 is TGCAGTGCTGGGCTAGCGGGAGAAGGGATCAATGAGCAGTTCTTC.

In its sample, this clonotype was seen many times. The chain is built from TRBV3-1 and TRBJ2-7; 8 nucleotides agree with TRBD1. This CDR3 contains 17 residues. V gave up 1 base and J gave up 2 bases; unmatched junction bases: 10. The germline CDR1 and CDR2 sequences are LGHDT and YNNKEL (reference sequence). The CDR3 loop is CASSQVGRGLLTYEQYF. DNA of the CDR3: TGTGCCAGCAGCCAAGTGGGCAGGGGGCTATTAACCTACGAGCAGTACTTC.

V is TRBV19 and J is TRBJ1-1, with unresolved D. With 4 bases removed from V and 2 bases from J, the gap between germline ends came to 5 bases. This CDR3 has 12 residues. Germline V gene lookup returns CDR1 LNHDA and CDR2 SQIVND (reference sequence). The CDR3 DNA reads TGTGCCAGTAGTAATATTAACACTGAAGCTTTCTTT. Protein: CASSNINTEAFF.

The chain couples TRBV7-9 to TRBJ2-1; D gene ambiguous. V lost 4 bases, J lost 1 base, and 11 bases lay in between. The CDR3 is made up of 15 amino acids. CDR1 and CDR2 (germline): SEHNR, FQNEAQ (reference sequence). In DNA, the CDR3 is TGTGCCAGCAGCTCCCAACGGTGGTCCTACAATGAGCAGTTCTTC. It translates to CASSSQRWSYNEQFF. Full variable domain (missing parts from reference TRBV7-9 and TRBJ2-1): DTGVSQNPRHKITKRGQNVTFRCDPISEHNRLYWYRQTLGQGPEFLTYFQNEAQLEKSRLLSDRFSAERPKGSFSTLEIQRTEQGDSAMYLCASSSQRWSYNEQFFGPGTRLTVL.